These T cell receptor beta chains were read from a single sample in a study of beta chain features in type 1 diabetes. Generated by immunoSEQ multiplex PCR, the TCRdb table keeps only in-frame clones and is missing some. This table has 680,000 or so clones, about an eighth appearing once. Sequenced input: naive CD4+ T cells from blood. Receptors were obtained from a man aged 18-30 years with type 1 diabetes. Both conserved end residues are part of each CDR3.

V	J	CDR3
TRBV18	TRBJ2-7	CASSPVGYEQYF
TRBV2	TRBJ1-4	CATRLVSTNEKLFF
TRBV2	TRBJ1-5	CASSEAYQPQHF
TRBV28	TRBJ2-7	CATGTFSYEQYF
TRBV7-9	TRBJ2-2	CASSRRTGFGTGELFF
TRBV5-4	TRBJ2-3	CASSLWGGTDTQYF
TRBV6-6	TRBJ2-4	CASSVSVSGGRDIQYF
TRBV6-6	TRBJ2-7	CASWKSGTRFYEQYF
TRBV30	TRBJ2-2	CAWSIEGTGELFF
TRBV19	TRBJ1-1	CASTPQGVGANTEAFF
TRBV30	TRBJ2-1	CAWSVPTGMGWGEQFF
TRBV25-1	TRBJ2-5	CASSRGPQETQYF
TRBV2	TRBJ1-6	CASSEAPGLTLHF
TRBV30	NA	CAWTRQGIPYEQYF
TRBV5-6	TRBJ1-2	CASSFSGYTF
TRBV2	TRBJ1-2	CASSQGSSYGYTF
TRBV27	TRBJ1-4	CASSLNGQTNEKLFF
TRBV30	TRBJ2-7	CAWSFPGTYEQYF
TRBV6-6	TRBJ1-5	CASSYSLERPQHF
TRBV29-1	TRBJ2-7	CSVETGAIYEQYF
TRBV20-1	TRBJ2-7	CSATPSYEQYF
TRBV11-2	TRBJ2-3	CASSLDPLAGGTDTQYF
TRBV14	TRBJ1-2	CASSQEGQRDYGYTF
TRBV19	TRBJ2-1	CASSLGTSGLNEQFF
TRBV4-1	TRBJ1-5	CASSQLLTGGAGQPQHF
TRBV30	TRBJ1-1	CAWSVQDYTEAFF
TRBV18	TRBJ2-5	CASSPVQGSETQYF
TRBV30	TRBJ2-7	CAGTGSYEQYF
TRBV30	TRBJ1-6	CAWSAGQENSPLHF
TRBV9	TRBJ1-1	CASRTGEAGTEAFF
TRBV30	TRBJ2-3	CAWSVGVSTDTQYF
TRBV5-1	TRBJ2-5	CASSSTSGGEETQYF
TRBV9	TRBJ1-4	CASSPGPGEREKLFF
TRBV2	TRBJ2-2	CASSVVPTGELFF
TRBV6-5	TRBJ1-1	CASSYMGEAFF
TRBV7-9	TRBJ2-5	CASSPRDHQETQYF
TRBV28	TRBJ1-2	CASRYGQARDGYTF
TRBV5-1	TRBJ1-1	CASSRTGDSGTEAFF
TRBV6-5	TRBJ2-7	CASSYPGQSGEQYF
TRBV5-1	TRBJ2-5	CASSYRTSGGPQETQYF
TRBV6-6	TRBJ2-3	CASRKGGPDTDTQYF
TRBV6-5	TRBJ2-7	CASSRLAGGPYEQYF
TRBV7-2	TRBJ1-1	CASSFTGSTEAFF
TRBV6-5	TRBJ2-3	CASSYLTTTDTQYF